This T cell receptor beta chain was captured in a study of Ad26.COV2.S vaccination and SARS-CoV-2 variants. Study summary: Ad26.COV2.S was injected intramuscularly once or twice, 56 days apart.

As to treatment: some 20 received Ad26.COV2.S at low or high dose, single or two shots; 5 received placebo; per-sample allocation not given. Day 63 after the first injection of vaccine or placebo was the sampling time. Participants' vaccine, an Ad26 vector, delivered Wuhan-strain SARS-CoV-2 spike. The repertoire was sequenced with immunoSEQ multiplex PCR; TCRdb's copy has only in-frame clones and lacks some. The data hold about 350,000 clones, with more than 75% observed a single time. The clonotype comes from a person between 18 and 65 years old who received the Ad26.COV2.S COVID-19 vaccine or a placebo. The source was peripheral blood, collected in a trial of Ad26.COV2.S vaccine versus placebo.

CDR3 coding DNA: TGCGCCAGCAGCCAAGCTGGGTCGGGGCACGAGCAGTACTTC. Amino acids: CASSQAGSGHEQYF. This chain uses TRBV4-3 with TRBJ2-7, with D perhaps matching TRBD1 or TRBD2 (5 bases each). The V gene's germline CDR1 is LGHNA and CDR2 YSLEER. CDR3 length equals 14 residues. The V gene lost 1 base and the J gene lost 5 bases, with 12 bases spanning the gap.